Shown below are 8 T cell receptor beta chains from a single sample sequenced in a study of yellow fever vaccine responses in identical twins. TCRdb itself ran the RT-PCR reads through MiXCR, one entry per CDR3 protein. Among approximately 33,000 distinct CDR3 sequences listed, 45% to 65% were seen once. The sequencing used T cells from blood (PBMCs), unsorted or a sorted subset (not recorded which), collected before or after yellow fever vaccination (not recorded which). The origin of the receptors is a woman under 30 who received the yellow fever vaccine.

The V call is TRBV3-1, the J call TRBJ2-7; 11 bases map to TRBD2. Unmatched junction bases numbered 2, after V lost 1 base and J lost 3 bases. The CDR3 has 15 residues. Germline lookup yields CDR1 LGHDT and CDR2 YNNKEL (reference sequence). Here the CDR3 reads CASSQGLAGGYEQYF. DNA of the CDR3: TGTGCCAGCAGCCAAGGGCTAGCGGGAGGCTACGAGCAGTACTTC.

The gene calls are TRBV2 and TRBJ1-6; D unclear. The CDR3 loop spans 15 amino acids. Germline CDR1 reads SNHLY; CDR2 reads FYNNEI. V gave up 5 bases and J gave up 1 base, with 9 bases separating them. CDR3 sequence reads: CASSPTGSYNSPLHF. DNA for the CDR3: TGTGCCAGCAGTCCGACGGGGTCCTATAATTCACCCCTCCACTTT.

This clonotype came up a few times. CDR3 nucleotides: TGTGCCAGCAATCTCTTTGGGGAAGCTTTCTTT. Translated: CASNLFGEAFF. This sequence joins TRBV6-1 and TRBJ1-1; D is ambiguous. The V gene lost 7 bases and the J gene lost 8 bases, with 11 bases spanning the gap. The CDR3 sequence is 11 residues long. Germline CDR1 reads MNHNS; CDR2 reads SASEGT.

The DNA of the CDR3 is TGTGCCAGCAGCGGCTGGGGGGGTCCTTACGAGCAGTACTTC. Translating gives CASSGWGGPYEQYF. This sequence joins TRBV11-2 and TRBJ2-7; 7 bases match TRBD2. Germline lookup yields CDR1 SGHAT and CDR2 FQNNGV. The V segment lost 5 bases and the J segment 4 bases; nucleotides outside the gene matches: 8. The CDR3 is 14 amino acids.

The chain recombines TRBV12-3 or TRBV12-4 with TRBJ1-6; D is ambiguous. V lost 6 bases and J lost 0, with 6 bases in between. The CDR3 covers 14 residues. The CDR3: CASSKGSYNSPLHF. CDR3 coding DNA: TGTGCCAGCAGCAAGGGCTCCTATAATTCACCCCTCCACTTT.

This chain connects TRBV29-1 to TRBJ1-2; D gene uncertain. CDR1 SQVTM and CDR2 ANQGSEA come from the germline V gene. The CDR3 spans 10 residues. The V end was cut by 3 bases, the J end by 7 bases, with 6 bases between. CDR3 sequence reads: CSVEGSGYTF. The DNA of the CDR3 is TGCAGCGTTGAGGGTTCTGGCTACACCTTC. The variable domain in full, completed from reference TRBV29-1 and TRBJ1-2, reads SAVISQKPSRDICQRGTSLTIQCQVDSQVTMMFWYRQQPGQSLTLIATANQGSEATYESGFVIDKFPISRPNLTFSTLTVSNMSPEDSSIYLCSVEGSGYTFGSGTRLTVV.

This chain links TRBV5-1 with TRBJ1-1; D not resolved. Between the trimmed V and J ends, which lost 0 bases and 2 bases, there was a span of 11 bases. This CDR3 contains 15 residues. The germline gives CDR1 SGHRS, CDR2 YFSETQ. For the CDR3, the DNA is TGCGCCAGCAGCTTGGAGTCGCCAGGAAACACTGAAGCTTTCTTT. Amino acids: CASSLESPGNTEAFF.

The CDR3 region is CASSSTGLVSEQFF. Written as DNA, the CDR3 is TGTGCCAGCAGCTCAACGGGACTAGTCTCTGAGCAGTTCTTC. J is TRBJ2-1 and V is TRBV11-1, with 8 bases aligning to TRBD2. J lost 9 bases, V lost 4 bases, and 8 bases had no gene match. Germline V gene data show CDR1 as SGHAT and CDR2 as FQDESV (reference sequence). The CDR3 is made up of 14 amino acids.